The 7 T cell receptor beta chains presented below share a single source sample, sequenced in a study of shared clonotypes between healthy human individuals. Libraries were prepared by immunoSEQ multiplex PCR; TCRdb keeps only in-frame clonotypes and omits some of them. Of approximately 2,300,000 clones detected, under 95% appear once; the ten largest clones hold around 0.38%. Sequencing was carried out using naive CD4+ T cells from PBMCs. Subset specified: CD45RA+ positively selected. These receptors were obtained from a man aged 18 to 29 in good health. Some clones in this sample may be carry-over from other donors' samples.

The chain employs TRBV2 and TRBJ2-7; D is unresolved. Germline CDR1 SNHLY, CDR2 FYNNEI. There are 11 residues in the CDR3. Trimming shortened V by 6 bases and J by 1 base, and 4 bases separated the two germline ends. CDR3 amino acids: CASSISYEQYF. CDR3 coding DNA: TGTGCCAGCAGCATATCCTACGAGCAGTACTTC.

The rearrangement uses TRBV6-6 and TRBJ2-5; 8 bases line up with TRBD1. This CDR3 has 13 amino acids. Germline lookup yields CDR1 MNHNY and CDR2 SVGAGI (reference sequence). The V and J ends lost 10 bases and 5 bases, in that order; junction bases with no gene match: 9. This CDR3 reads CANNDRGGETQYF. DNA of the CDR3: TGTGCCAACAACGACAGGGGCGGGGAGACCCAGTACTTC.

This chain links TRBV6-8 with TRBJ1-5; 8 bases map to TRBD1. The CDR3 sequence is 15 residues long. CDR1 and CDR2 from the germline V gene are MNHGY and SAAAGT. Losses at the gene ends were 9 bases for V and 7 bases for J; bases not matched to a gene: 14. The CDR3 bases are TGTGCCAGAATTTCCAGGGGGCGAGGAGGACAGCCCCAGCATTTT. Translating gives CARISRGRGGQPQHF.

Concerning this clone itself: The sample has other DNA sequences that encode this CDR3 too. V gene TRBV29-1 combines with J gene TRBJ2-1; no definite D call. Trimming pared 6 bases from V and 0 bases from J, leaving 9 bases between. The CDR3 runs 13 residues. Germline V gene data show CDR1 as SQVTM and CDR2 as ANQGSEA. The CDR3 loop reads CSVTPRSYNEQFF. The CDR3 region has the DNA TGCAGCGTGACACCCCGCTCCTACAATGAGCAGTTCTTC.

V gene TRBV5-1 combines with J gene TRBJ2-3; D ambiguous. Germline V gene sequence: CDR1 SGHRS, CDR2 YFSETQ. V was cut by 6 bases and J by 0 bases, with 11 bases left in between. CDR3 length equals 14 residues. CDR3 in DNA: TGCGCCAGCAAGAGTTCGCCTAGCACAGATACGCAGTATTTT. Its translation is CASKSSPSTDTQYF.

V is TRBV27 and J is TRBJ2-3, with no clear D. Germline V gene lookup returns CDR1 MNHEY and CDR2 SMNVEV (reference sequence). CDR3 length: 15 amino acids. V gave up 3 bases and J gave up 2 bases, with 12 bases separating them. DNA of the CDR3: TGTGCCAGCAGTTTTAGGTCCGTTGTCACAGATACGCAGTATTTT. Amino acids: CASSFRSVVTDTQYF.

J is TRBJ2-3 and V is TRBV6-1; 10 nucleotides agree with TRBD2. In germline, CDR1 is MNHNS, CDR2 SASEGT. This CDR3 comprises 19 residues. V was pared by 2 bases and J by 1 base, with 12 bases of the junction left unmatched. CDR3 residues: CASSERGSGRAGGTDTQYF. The CDR3 nucleotides are TGTGCCAGCAGTGAAAGGGGGAGCGGGAGGGCCGGTGGCACAGATACGCAGTATTTT.